This T cell receptor (beta chain) was identified in a study of cytomegalovirus exposure and HLA in healthy donors. Across the study: The roughly 120 million unique TCR beta sequences, from about 190 million T cells, were found by an earlier analysis. Among 398 genotyped donors, more than 65% fell in the Caucasian-associated ancestry cluster. Some 85 million unique TCRs, all from HLA-typed donors, were included in an early release of the data.

Study-wide results and caveats: Later on, analysis showed that most CMV-associated TCR beta chains appeared to be HLA-restricted.

Worth noting for this clone: What it binds is not known.

The CDR3 is 16 residues long. Per the germline V gene, CDR1 is LGHNA and CDR2 is YNFKEQ. The J segment lost 1 base and the V segment lost 0 bases, leaving 1 base of the junction unmatched. Primers included in the PCR were 60 Vbeta and 13 Jbeta primers. Some clones are missing from TCRdb's copy, which holds only in-frame ones; the method was immunoSEQ multiplex PCR. The sample yields 140,000 to 150,000 clones, roughly 77% seen once. This receptor was identified in a male donor in good health and CMV-seronegative. Sequencing used PBMCs. This rearrangement joins TRBV4-2 to TRBJ2-3, with TRBD2 identical over 10 bases. The CDR3 nucleotides read TGTGCCAGCAGCCAAGATACTAGCGGGGGCACAGATACGCAGTATTTT. Translating it yields CASSQDTSGGTDTQYF.